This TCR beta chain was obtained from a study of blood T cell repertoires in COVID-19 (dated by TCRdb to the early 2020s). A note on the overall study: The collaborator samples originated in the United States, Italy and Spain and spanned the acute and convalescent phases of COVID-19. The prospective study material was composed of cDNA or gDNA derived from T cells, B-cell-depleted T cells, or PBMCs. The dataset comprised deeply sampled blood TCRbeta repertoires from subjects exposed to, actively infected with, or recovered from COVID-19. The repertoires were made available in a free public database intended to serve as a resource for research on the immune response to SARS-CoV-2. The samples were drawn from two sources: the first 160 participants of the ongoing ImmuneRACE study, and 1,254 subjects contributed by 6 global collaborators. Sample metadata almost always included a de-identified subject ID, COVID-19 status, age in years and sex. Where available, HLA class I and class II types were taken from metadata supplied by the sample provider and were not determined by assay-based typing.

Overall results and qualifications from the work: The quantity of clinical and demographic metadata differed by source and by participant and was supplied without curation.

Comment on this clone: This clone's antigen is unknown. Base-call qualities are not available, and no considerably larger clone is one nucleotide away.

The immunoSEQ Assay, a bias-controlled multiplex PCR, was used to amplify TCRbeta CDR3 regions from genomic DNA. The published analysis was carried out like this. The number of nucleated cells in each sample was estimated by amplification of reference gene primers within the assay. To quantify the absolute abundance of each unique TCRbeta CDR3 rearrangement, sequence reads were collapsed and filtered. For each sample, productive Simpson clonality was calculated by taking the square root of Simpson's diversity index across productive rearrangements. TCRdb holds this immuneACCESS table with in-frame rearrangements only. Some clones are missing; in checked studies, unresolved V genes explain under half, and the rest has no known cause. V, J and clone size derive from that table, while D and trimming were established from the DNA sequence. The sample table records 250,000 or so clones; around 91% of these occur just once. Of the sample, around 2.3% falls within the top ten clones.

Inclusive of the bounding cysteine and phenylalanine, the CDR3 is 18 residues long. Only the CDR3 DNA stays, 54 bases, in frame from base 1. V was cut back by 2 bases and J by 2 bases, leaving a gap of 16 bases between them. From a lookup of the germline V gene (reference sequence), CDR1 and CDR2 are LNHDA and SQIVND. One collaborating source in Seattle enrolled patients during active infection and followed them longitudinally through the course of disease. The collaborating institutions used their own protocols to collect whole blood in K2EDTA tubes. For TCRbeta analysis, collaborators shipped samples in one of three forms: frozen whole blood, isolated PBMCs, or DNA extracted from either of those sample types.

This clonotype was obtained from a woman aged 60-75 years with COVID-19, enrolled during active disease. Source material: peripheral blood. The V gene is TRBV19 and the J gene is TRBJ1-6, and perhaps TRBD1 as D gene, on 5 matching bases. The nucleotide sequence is TGTGCCAGTAGTATACGTCCCGGGGGAGGAACCTATAATTCACCCCTCCACTTT. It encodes CASSIRPGGGTYNSPLHF.